The 18 T cell receptor beta chains reported below all come from one sample, sequenced in a study of shared clonotypes between healthy human individuals. TCRdb's copy holds only in-frame clones and misses some; the assay was immunoSEQ multiplex PCR. This repertoire shows about 2.4 million clones, just over 90% found once; its top ten account for 0.11% to 0.15%. Sequenced sample: naive CD4+ T cells sorted from blood. Indicated subset: CD45RA+ positively selected. These receptors originate from a young man in good health.

Remarks on this clone: Within the sample, other DNA sequences also encode this same CDR3. Here the CDR3 DNA reads TGTGCCAGCAGACAGGGCAATCAGCCCCAGCATTTT. As protein: CASRQGNQPQHF. This chain uses TRBV6-1 with TRBJ1-5, with D possibly matching TRBD1 (5 bases). From germline, CDR1 is MNHNS and CDR2 SASEGT. Trimming cost V 6 bases and J 2 bases, with 5 bases left between them. The CDR3 spans 12 residues.

A word on this clone: Other DNA sequences within the sample encode an identical CDR3. The rearrangement uses TRBV10-2 and TRBJ2-7, with 12 bases aligning to TRBD2. This CDR3 region has 13 residues. The V segment lost 6 bases and the J segment 4 bases; nucleotides outside the gene matches: 1. Per germline, CDR1 WSHSY and CDR2 SAAADI. CDR3 nucleotide sequence: TGCGCCAGCAGGACTAGCGGGAGTTACGAGCAGTACTTC. This gives the protein CASRTSGSYEQYF.

This clone was seen just once. The sample contains more than one DNA sequence encoding this CDR3. The genes are TRBV5-1 and TRBJ1-6; 9 bases line up with TRBD1. In germline, CDR1 is SGHRS, CDR2 YFSETQ. V lost 4 bases, J lost 8 bases, and 7 bases stayed unmatched. The CDR3 spans 15 residues. The CDR3 region has the DNA TGCGCCAGCAGCCTGGACAGGGGTGCGCATTCACCCCTCCACTTT. It specifies CASSLDRGAHSPLHF.

This clone showed up just once. The V gene is TRBV5-5, the J gene TRBJ2-1; 7 nucleotides line up with TRBD2. With V trimmed by 3 bases and J by 0 bases, 3 bases remained unmatched. The CDR3 has 15 residues. CDR1 and CDR2 from the germline V gene are SGHKS and YYEKEE (reference sequence). CDR3 residues: CASSWGGSSYNEQFF. The CDR3 DNA reads as TGTGCCAGCAGCTGGGGCGGGAGCTCCTACAATGAGCAGTTCTTC.

The J gene is TRBJ2-7, the V gene TRBV6-1, with a weak D call TRBD2 (5 bases). From germline, CDR1 is MNHNS and CDR2 SASEGT. This CDR3 has 15 amino acids. Deletions cut 2 bases from V and 0 bases from J, with 11 bases between. In DNA, the CDR3 is TGTGCCAGCAGTGAACAAGCGGTGAGCTCCTACGAGCAGTACTTC. This codes for CASSEQAVSSYEQYF.

The rearrangement joins TRBV18 to TRBJ1-3, with D unresolved. The CDR3 runs to 12 residues. Looked up from germline, CDR1 is KGHSH and CDR2 is LQKENI. Trimming left V 2 bases short and J 8 bases short, with 7 bases between. As DNA, the CDR3 is TGTGCCAGCTCACCAGGTGAAGACACCATATATTTT. It yields the protein CASSPGEDTIYF. The whole variable domain, filled in from reference TRBV18 and TRBJ1-3, reads NAGVMQNPRHLVRRRGQEARLRCSPMKGHSHVYWYRQLPEEGLKFMVYLQKENIIDESGMPKERFSAEFPKEGPSILRIQQVVRGDSAAYFCASSPGEDTIYFGEGSWLTVV.

V gene TRBV7-2 combines with J gene TRBJ2-7, with D unclear. The V end was cut by 5 bases, the J end by 3 bases, with 14 bases between. Germline values: CDR1 SGHTA, CDR2 FQGNSA. This CDR3 has 14 amino acids. The CDR3 sequence is CASSRVGLNYEQYF. The CDR3 bases are TGTGCCAGCAGCAGGGTTGGGCTAAACTACGAGCAGTACTTC. Supplemented by reference TRBV7-2 and TRBJ2-7, the full variable domain reads GAGVSQSPSNKVTEKGKDVELRCDPISGHTALYWYRQSLGQGLEFLIYFQGNSAPDKSGLPSDRFSAERTGGSVSTLTIQRTQQEDSAVYLCASSRVGLNYEQYFGPGTRLTVT.

With respect to this clone: The same CDR3 is also encoded by other DNA sequences in this sample. The V and J genes are TRBV19 and TRBJ2-5, with unresolved D. The length of the CDR3 is 13 residues. Germline V CDR1 and CDR2: LNHDA, SQIVND (reference sequence). Trimming took 1 base from V and 5 from J, leaving 8 bases between them. The CDR3 reads CASSIGQKETQYF. The CDR3 DNA is TGTGCCAGTAGTATAGGACAAAAGGAGACCCAGTACTTC.

The chain carries TRBV5-4 and TRBJ1-1; D remains ambiguous. Looked up from germline, CDR1 is SGHNT and CDR2 is YYREEE (reference sequence). V gave up 1 base and J gave up 8 bases, with 12 bases separating them. This CDR3 contains 13 residues. The CDR3 DNA reads as TGTGCCAGCAGCTTGACGGTCGGCGAGGAAGCTTTCTTT. It is translated as CASSLTVGEEAFF.

The chain couples TRBV5-4 to TRBJ2-7, with D possibly matching TRBD1 (5 bases). Looked up from germline, CDR1 is SGHNT and CDR2 is YYREEE (reference sequence). The CDR3 loop spans 16 amino acids. Trimming took off 0 bases at V and 3 bases at J, with 16 bases between the two ends. For the CDR3, the DNA is TGTGCCAGCAGCTTGGAGGGGTCGGGTCGAGACTACGAGCAGTACTTC. This sequence encodes CASSLEGSGRDYEQYF.

The genes are TRBV10-3 and TRBJ2-1; possibly TRBD2 for D (6 bases). Germline V gene lookup returns CDR1 ENHRY and CDR2 SYGVKD. V was cut by 3 bases and J by 9 bases, with 12 bases left in between. CDR3 size: 13 residues. CDR3 region: CAISETSRSEQFF. DNA for the CDR3: TGTGCCATCAGTGAAACTAGCCGGAGTGAGCAGTTCTTC.

This chain connects TRBV5-4 to TRBJ2-7; D not certain. Deletions cut 4 bases from V and 6 bases from J, with 17 bases between. CDR3 length equals 14 residues. Germline V gene lookup returns CDR1 SGHNT and CDR2 YYREEE (reference sequence). The CDR3 here is CASSGKGTSPEQYF. The CDR3 coding sequence is TGTGCCAGCAGCGGGAAAGGAACCTCCCCCGAGCAGTACTTC. Filled out from reference TRBV5-4 and TRBJ2-7, the complete variable domain reads ETGVTQSPTHLIKTRGQQVTLRCSSQSGHNTVSWYQQALGQGPQFIFQYYREEENGRGNFPPRFSGLQFPNYSSELNVNALELDDSALYLCASSGKGTSPEQYFGPGTRLTVT.

V and J are TRBV27 and TRBJ1-6; 7 nucleotides match TRBD1. The CDR3 contains 15 residues. Germline CDR1 MNHEY, CDR2 SMNVEV (reference sequence). With V trimmed by 5 bases and J by 8 bases, 9 bases remained unmatched. CDR3 loop: CASSGKGAVYSPLHF. The CDR3 nucleotides read TGTGCCAGCAGTGGGAAGGGGGCAGTATATTCACCCCTCCACTTT.

V is TRBV19 and J is TRBJ2-3; D gene unclear. The germline V gene encodes CDR1 LNHDA and CDR2 SQIVND (reference sequence). There are 14 residues in the CDR3. The ends were cut back, 6 bases at V and 0 bases at J, with 10 bases in the middle. CDR3 sequence: CASRLGTSTDTQYF. DNA of the CDR3: TGTGCCAGTAGGTTAGGCACTAGCACAGATACGCAGTATTTT.

V usage is TRBV7-9 and J usage is TRBJ2-3; 11 nucleotides align to TRBD2. Per germline, CDR1 SEHNR and CDR2 FQNEAQ (reference sequence). With V trimmed by 0 bases and J by 4 bases, 9 bases remained unmatched. The CDR3 contains 18 residues. CDR3 in DNA: TGTGCCAGCAGCTTAGCGACTCAACTAGCGGGAGCTGCAGATACGCAGTATTTT. Its translation: CASSLATQLAGAADTQYF.

V gene TRBV13 combines with J gene TRBJ1-6; D not resolved. Trimming left V 2 bases short and J 14 bases short, with 22 bases between. The CDR3 consists of 16 residues. Germline CDR1 is PRHDT and CDR2 is FYEKMQ (reference sequence). In DNA, the CDR3 is TGTGCCAGCAGCTTAATATCTTCCCTGGGTCGAGGATCCCTCCACTTT. It encodes CASSLISSLGRGSLHF.

The chain links TRBV6-5 to TRBJ2-6, with unresolved D. The germline V and J ends were trimmed by 4 bases and 0 bases, with 10 bases remaining between them. Germline V CDR1 and CDR2: MNHEY, SVGAGI. There are 16 residues in the CDR3. CDR3 protein: CASSSSSVSGANVLTF. Written as DNA, the CDR3 is TGTGCCAGCAGTTCGTCTAGTGTCTCTGGGGCCAACGTCCTGACTTTC.

This clone appeared a few times. The chain recombines TRBV18 with TRBJ1-1; D unclear. Trimming cost V 0 bases and J 8 bases, with 7 bases left between them. The CDR3 totals 12 residues. Germline CDR1 is KGHSH and CDR2 is LQKENI. The CDR3 DNA sequence: TGTGCCAGCTCACCACCATCAAGGGAAGCTTTCTTT. It encodes CASSPPSREAFF.